This TCR beta chain is from a study of shared clonotypes between healthy human individuals. Germline CDR1 and CDR2: MNHEY and SMNVEV (reference sequence). This CDR3 is built from 16 residues. With 3 bases clipped from V and 0 bases from J, the junction kept 7 bases outside the gene matches. Study conclusions and caveats: Sequencing depth was predicted to influence how clonotypes are shared among donors.

This clone was detected once. Its antigen is not known. A much larger clone differs from this one at a single base, so this may be a read error. Other nucleotide sequences from this sample produce the same CDR3. Around 30,000 T cell genomes, or approximately 270 ng DNA, went into replicate PCRs of unsorted PBMC. Original methodology: Because ImmunoSEQ provided only junction sequences with no quality scores, the filtering differed. Clones were read by immunoSEQ multiplex PCR, and TCRdb kept only the in-frame ones, dropping some. Clonal size and the V and J genes are those of that table, whereas D and trimming came from the DNA. This sample carries roughly 490,000 clones, about 79% of them seen once, and the ten largest clones take 10% to 15%.

The sample comprised PBMCs. The chain has TRBV27 and TRBJ2-7, with 8 bases matching TRBD2. This sequence was found in a woman aged 40 to 49 in good health. Some clones in this sample may be carry-over from other donors' samples. CDR3 nucleotide sequence: TGTGCCAGCAGTTTCCTGGCTAGCGGGCTCTCCTACGAGCAGTACTTC. It codes for CASSFLASGLSYEQYF.